This T cell receptor (beta chain) originates from a study of T cell changes during pregnancy in multiple sclerosis. There are 14 residues in the CDR3. Germline V gives CDR1 LNHDA, CDR2 SQIVND (reference sequence). Trimming removed 6 bases at V and 6 bases at J, with 17 bases between. Sequenced by immunoSEQ multiplex PCR; TCRdb stores in-frame clones only, minus some. This table holds about 67,000 clones, approximately 91% found once. The sequence came from a female donor with multiple sclerosis, enrolled in a pregnancy study. V and J are TRBV19 and TRBJ1-2; D might be TRBD1 (6 bases). The sample here was peripheral blood, taken in the second trimester of pregnancy. This CDR3 is CASSTPGTQHGYTF. In DNA, the CDR3 is TGTGCCAGTAGCACCCCGGGGACACAACATGGCTACACCTTC.